This entry features one TCR beta chain sequence. The antigen it binds to is not known. There are no base qualities to consult, and no much larger clone falls within one base. Libraries were constructed by the immunoSEQ multiplex PCR assay. The multiplex PCR relied on a mix of 60 forward primers for TCR Vbeta segments and 13 reverse primers for TCR Jbeta segments. Amplification of the CDR3 region of rearranged TCR beta genes was performed with a multiplex PCR assay on genomic DNA. Amplified TCR beta libraries were sequenced as 87-base-pair reads on the Illumina HiSeq System. Per the source publication's procedure: A later analysis counted some 80 million unique TCR beta chains across the 500 to 850 repertoires, and around 9.9 million of these chains were shared by at least two donors. A nearest-neighbor algorithm error-corrected the raw reads and collapsed the reads into unique sequences, merging closely related sequences to remove PCR and sequencing errors. CDR3 sequences were aligned to IMGT reference sequences to assign V, D and J gene segments. Each retained sequence needed at least a six-nucleotide match to both a V gene segment and a J gene segment. Rearrangements were called productive when the CDR3 lacked stop codons and stayed in frame with V and J; all others were non-productive. CDR3 was defined according to IMGT convention as the region running from the second conserved V-encoded cysteine to the conserved J-encoded phenylalanine. The earlier analysis of about 560 of the donors excluded any sequence lacking an unambiguous match to a single V gene segment. An earlier analysis of 587 of the donors classified V segments as functional when productive rearrangements were above 56.7% and as segregating when the standard deviation between donors was above 5%. To diagnose cytomegalovirus status from the catalog of TCR beta chain sequences, a statistical classification framework was built. V and J gene assignment, in a later analysis, came from comparing TCR nucleotide sequences with IMGT/GENE-DB human TR gene sequences. In a later analysis, CDR3 sequences and most-parsimonious VDJ recombination scenarios were assigned using the TCRdist pipeline. In a later analysis, every TCR beta chain was defined by the combination of its CDR3 amino acid sequence and its V-gene family, and reads without a unique V-gene family were dropped. As a way to deal with suspected cross-contamination and a sequencing artifact, a later analysis dropped 450 to 700 nucleotide sequences that were highly shared and had low generation probability. In a later analysis, a clonal expansion index for each public chain was calculated from normalized within-repertoire ranks of inferred template counts. Generation probabilities in a later analysis came from a VDJ recombination model fitted to out-of-frame rearrangements, and those results were checked against IGoR. Hypergeometric tests were used in a later analysis to score TCR-TCR, TCR-HLA and TCR-CMV co-occurrence, with a repertoire-size bias correction applied to the TCR pairs. To estimate false discovery rates, a later analysis permuted the HLA or CMV assignments 20 times. In a later analysis, co-occurring TCRs were grouped with DBSCAN, and TCRdist sequence similarity was added when clustering was performed within HLA-allele-positive subsets. Repertoires with fewer than 30,000 or more than 120,000 public chains, plus five repertoires with anomalous nucleotide sharing, were excluded from co-occurrence clustering. This immuneACCESS table, as held by TCRdb, lists in-frame sequences with V and J called but not all clones. Of the missing ones, under half trace to an unresolved V gene in checked studies; the others have no known cause. D and trimming come from the DNA, and the V and J calls and clone size come from that table. This sample has over 100,000 clones in its table, and under 85% of those were observed once. The top ten constitute roughly 8% of the sample.

The cysteine opens and the phenylalanine closes a CDR3 of 16 amino acids. Here the CDR3 DNA is all that survives: 48 bases in frame from base 1. Taken from the germline V gene, the CDR1 and CDR2 loops are SGHDT and YYEEEE. Ends trimmed: V by 0 bases, J by 8 bases; bases unmatched to a gene: 8. The data are from a study of cytomegalovirus exposure and HLA in healthy donors (dated by TCRdb to 2016 to 2017). Broadly, across the study: An earlier analysis of roughly 500 of the donors reported 250 to 300 Gb of sequence data and 117 million unique TCR beta sequences from 150 million to 200 million T cells. Typing coverage differed by locus: A, B, C, DRB1 and DQB1 were typed in about 629-640 donors, DQA1 in around 500, DPA1 in some 600, and DPB1 in just under 480. The genetic ancestry cluster associated with self-reported Caucasian donors included 65% to 90% of the 350 to 500 genotyped donors. Roughly five DR-DQ haplotypes were handled as single units for association and clustering because linkage in the cohort was strong. Donor age, sex, ethnicity and CMV serostatus were compiled alongside the repertoire data. The study was designed to test whether signatures of past pathogen exposure could be identified by cataloging public T cell receptors. Class I and class II HLA loci were covered by the typing at four-digit resolution. To predict cytomegalovirus infection status, the study brought together high-throughput TCR immunosequencing, statistical association of individual TCRs with disease status, and machine learning. Genome-wide SNP genotypes for about 65% of the 666 donors were used in a later genetic analysis, which treated that subset as a discovery cohort. Among 300 to 500 genotyped donors of the cohort, an average of around 220,000 unique TCR beta nucleotide sequences was sequenced per donor, of which about 20% were non-productive. An earlier analysis of 587 of the donors used high-throughput TCR beta sequencing to judge whether each TCR beta V gene segment behaved as functional or pseudogenic. A separate validation cohort of 100 to 150 different subjects was used in addition to the 666-subject first cohort. All discovery cohort repertoires had been generated using a single sequencing platform. A later analysis re-analyzed previously published TCR beta repertoires from roughly 690 donors and added high-resolution HLA genotyping to study TCR occurrence patterns. The study profiled the T cell repertoires of hundreds of subjects by immunosequencing and related them to cytomegalovirus serostatus. Roughly 320 gigabases of sequencing data and around 80 million unique TCR sequences made up an early release that covered fewer than 650 HLA-typed donors. The later analysis used no new phenotypic data to find candidate immune exposures, relying instead on TCR beta sequences and their occurrence across donors. The paper's findings and limits, for the study overall: In a later analysis, about 17,000 TCR beta sequences were associated with specific HLA alleles at a false discovery rate of 0.05. Some IMGT-functional V segments, including TRBV6-2 and TRBV6-3, could not be told apart with the 87-base-pair reads, so those segments were excluded. Three of the identified cytomegalovirus-associated TCR beta chains were confirmed in vitro to be specific for cytomegalovirus antigens. In both the original and validation cohorts, the classifier was reported to diagnose cytomegalovirus status with high specificity and sensitivity. Broadly in line with IMGT annotations, most TCR beta V segments showed up in productive rearrangements about 87% or about 30% of the time in an earlier analysis of several hundred of the donors. Correlated functional status among segregating V segments might reflect linkage disequilibrium, but an unknown experimental factor could not be ruled out. In this cohort, only TCR beta chains were sequenced, and detectable features were limited by the absence of alpha or paired-chain data. Presence/absence analyses assumed roughly uniform sequencing depth across donors, an assumption that may not hold. V-gene and J-gene trimming of TCR beta chains was associated with a missense DCLRE1C variant in a later genetic analysis, and the association was replicated in an independent cohort. For the cohort, immune exposure information was limited to CMV serostatus. Across donors, most TCR sequences were observed very rarely, whereas some public TCRs were present in many individuals. The authors suggested that the approach could potentially be extended to other disease states and immunological phenotypes. About 15 rarely observed V segments, including chromosome 9 orphons, were excluded from the earlier analysis of several hundred of the donors because counts were too low. Several of the top co-occurrence clusters appeared to be linked to parvovirus B19, influenza, CMV and Epstein-Barr virus, according to a later analysis. In a later analysis, HLA-associated TCR beta chains showed more clonal expansion and lower generation probabilities than non-associated chains that were equally common. A later analysis found that most CMV-associated TCR beta chains appeared HLA-restricted, with HLA associations seemingly driven largely by CMV exposure. HLA typing was unavailable for some donors at each locus, so association tests used only the typed subset. Assigning TCR associations to individual alleles was difficult when HLA alleles, especially DR and DQ, strongly co-occurred. A total of 150 to 200 TCR beta chains were listed by the study as associated with cytomegalovirus. A further reported finding was that TCR beta sequences accurately predicted the HLA-A and HLA-B alleles for most subjects in the first cohort. A cluster of highly shared sequence variants was judged likely to represent a technical artifact of the sequencing pipeline. According to a later analysis, TCR association rates differed among HLA loci, with DRB1 alleles showing the most associated TCRs and HLA-C alleles showing the fewest. In a later genetic analysis, fewer N-insertions in productive TCRs were reported among donors in an Asian-associated ancestry cluster than the roughly 700-donor mean.

The cohort consisted of 666 healthy bone marrow donors. Cohort members were all nominally healthy when sampled, although unrecorded immune exposures were likely present. The donor tested CMV seronegative, placing the donor among the roughly 350 seronegative members of the cohort. Every donor gave a peripheral blood sample, and the peripheral blood mononuclear cells from that sample were used for TCR beta sequencing. Genomic DNA extraction from the blood cell samples was performed with the Qiagen DNeasy Blood Extraction Kit. The receptor was derived from a man aged 40-49 years in good health and CMV-seronegative. Sequenced material: PBMCs. This chain joins TRBV5-6 to TRBJ1-6, with TRBD1 identical over 7 junction bases. The CDR3 protein sequence reads: CASSLDGGGTHSPLHF. The DNA sequence is as follows: TGTGCCAGCAGCTTGGATGGAGGGGGCACTCATTCACCCCTCCACTTT.